The 15 T cell receptor beta chains reported below all come from one sample, sequenced in a study of CD8+CD57+ T cells in acquired aplastic anemia. Genomic DNA provided the template from which TCR beta VDJ and CDR3 profiles were obtained. TCRdb independently ran MiXCR on the reads; one entry per CDR3 protein. This sample has 200,000 to 250,000 distinct CDR3 sequences, with roughly 55% found just once. Sequenced sample: sorted CD4+, CD8+, or CD8+CD57+ T cells (not recorded which) from PBMCs. These receptor sequences come from a human donor in good health.

The chain links TRBV7-2 to TRBJ1-6, with 7 bases identical to TRBD1. The CDR3 spans 14 residues. Germline CDR1 and CDR2: SGHTA and FQGNSA. Losses at the gene ends were 8 bases for V and 6 bases for J; bases not matched to a gene: 7. The CDR3 is CASSWTGGNSPLHF. For the CDR3, the DNA is TGTGCCAGCTCGTGGACAGGCGGTAATTCACCCCTCCACTTT.

Many counts were recorded for this clonotype. The J gene is TRBJ2-2, the V gene TRBV29-1, with a tentative D call TRBD2 (5 bases). Deletions cut 0 bases from V and 1 base from J, with 18 bases between. The CDR3 is made up of 18 amino acids. CDR1 SQVTM and CDR2 ANQGSEA come from the germline V gene. CDR3 in amino acids: CSVEDSSQPGGNTGELFF. Here the CDR3 DNA reads TGCAGCGTTGAAGATTCTAGTCAACCCGGAGGGAACACCGGGGAGCTGTTTTTT.

This clonotype has ten or more counts. This chain joins TRBV24-1 and TRBJ1-4; 10 bases align to TRBD1. The CDR3 contains 16 residues. Germline trimming cut 6 bases from V and 6 bases from J; bases unmatched to any gene: 9. Germline-derived CDR1 and CDR2 are KGHDR and SFDVKD. CDR3 sequence reads: CATSPNPGTGDEKLFF. The CDR3, as DNA: TGTGCCACCAGTCCTAATCCCGGGACAGGGGATGAAAAACTGTTTTTT.

Notes on this clonotype: Mismatch with germline at one junction end may stem from a read error. This chain joins TRBV6-4 and TRBJ2-1, with a tentative D call TRBD2 (6 bases). The CDR3 runs to 16 residues. Germline assignment: CDR1 MRHNA and CDR2 SNTAGT. The CDR3 protein is CASSGELTGDYNEQFF. CDR3 coding DNA: TGTGCCAGCAGTGGGGAACTAACGGGAGATTACAACGAGCAGTTCTTC.

In regard to this clonotype: The junction does not match germline at one end; this may be a read error. This chain uses TRBV7-3 with TRBJ1-1; D is unclear. In germline, CDR1 is SGHTA, CDR2 FQGTGA. The length of the CDR3 is 15 residues. The CDR3 loop is CASSWERGSNTEAFF. The CDR3 DNA reads as TGCGCCAGCAGCTGGGAACGGGGATCTAACACTGAAGCTTTCTTT. Supplemented by reference TRBV7-3 and TRBJ1-1, the full variable domain reads GAGVSQTPSNKVTEKGKYVELRCDPISGHTALYWYRQSLGQGPEFLIYFQGTGAADDSGLPNDRFFAVRPEGSVSTLKIQRTERGDSAVYLCASSWERGSNTEAFFGQGTRLTVV.

The V and J genes are TRBV5-6 and TRBJ2-2, with 9 bases identical to TRBD1. Germline assignment: CDR1 SGHDT and CDR2 YYEEEE. The CDR3 sequence is 16 residues long. J lost 7 bases, V lost 4 bases, and 11 bases had no gene match. CDR3 protein: CASSIPGQGSNGELFF. CDR3 coding DNA: TGTGCCAGCAGCATACCGGGACAGGGCTCCAACGGGGAGCTGTTTTTT.

Turning to this clonotype: The junction differs from germline at one of its ends, possibly a read error. The chain combines TRBV10-2 with TRBJ2-3; 7 bases match TRBD2. Germline values: CDR1 WSHSY, CDR2 SAAADI. The CDR3 contains 14 residues. For the CDR3, the DNA is TGTGCCAGCAACGAGCGGGGACGCACAGATACGCAGTATTTT. It specifies CASNERGRTDTQYF.

This clonotype was counted at least ten times. The chain links TRBV11-2 to TRBJ1-3; tentative D call: TRBD1 (6 bases). The CDR3 totals 13 residues. CDR1 is SGHAT and CDR2 is FQNNGV in the germline V gene. The V end lost 5 bases, the J end lost 4 bases, and 9 bases lay between the germline ends. The CDR3 nucleotides read TGTGCCAGCAGCCAAACAGGGGGAAACACCATATATTTT. This translates into CASSQTGGNTIYF.

This clonotype occurred many times. The CDR3 DNA reads TGTGCCAGCAGCCCCTCAGACACAGATACGCAGTATTTT. Translating gives CASSPSDTDTQYF. V is TRBV7-8 and J is TRBJ2-3; D not resolved. V lost 5 bases and J 2 bases, leaving 8 bases between the germline ends. This CDR3 spans 13 amino acids. From germline, CDR1 is SGHVS and CDR2 FQNEAQ.

This chain joins TRBV10-3 and TRBJ1-1; 8 bases line up with TRBD1. Per the germline V gene, CDR1 is ENHRY and CDR2 is SYGVKD. The CDR3 covers 12 residues. J lost 0 bases, V lost 11 bases, and 2 bases had no gene match. The CDR3 is CAGQGMNTEAFF. CDR3 DNA: TGTGCCGGACAGGGCATGAACACTGAAGCTTTCTTT.

This rearrangement joins TRBV7-9 to TRBJ1-3, with D perhaps matching TRBD1 (5 bases). Trimming took off 2 bases at V and 2 bases at J, with 16 bases between the two ends. Germline CDR1 and CDR2: SEHNR and FQNEAQ (reference sequence). This CDR3 is 17 amino acids long. The CDR3 reads CASSLTGDSGPGNTIYF. CDR3 DNA sequence: TGTGCCAGCAGCTTAACTGGGGACTCGGGTCCTGGAAACACCATATATTTT.

The DNA for the CDR3 is TGTGCCAGCAGTTTAGGTCCCGGACTAGCGGGGGGGCTAGAGGAGACCCAGTACTTC. Translating gives CASSLGPGLAGGLEETQYF. This chain connects TRBV7-3 to TRBJ2-5; TRBD2 agrees at 15 bases. J was trimmed by 5 bases and V by 6 bases; bases with no gene match: 16. CDR3 length equals 19 residues. CDR1 and CDR2 (germline): SGHTA, FQGTGA.

The chain couples TRBV10-3 to TRBJ2-1, with TRBD2 identical over 11 bases. The CDR3 extends over 17 amino acids. Germline V gene sequence: CDR1 ENHRY, CDR2 SYGVKD. V shed 2 bases and J 7 bases; nucleotides not matched to a gene: 10. CDR3 bases: TGTGCCATCAGTGAGCCGTTTAGCGGGGGGGCGAGAAATGAGCAGTTCTTC. Its protein product is CAISEPFSGGARNEQFF.

Note on this clonotype: Sequence at one end of the junction differs from germline and may be a read error. The J gene is TRBJ2-7, the V gene TRBV5-1; a weak D match, TRBD2 (5 bases). The germline V gene encodes CDR1 SGHRS and CDR2 YFSETQ. There are 14 residues in the CDR3. CDR3 region: CASSSPGGSYERYF. As DNA, the CDR3 is TGCGCCAGCAGCTCACCCGGAGGTAGCTACGAGCGGTACTTC.

This clonotype showed up many times. CDR3 region: CASSLATGGPVEQYF. The CDR3, as DNA: TGCGCCAGCAGCTTGGCCACAGGGGGTCCGGTCGAGCAGTACTTC. The rearrangement uses TRBV5-1 and TRBJ2-7, with TRBD1 matching 8 bases. From germline, CDR1 is SGHRS and CDR2 YFSETQ. V dropped 0 bases and J dropped 6; count of bases not matched to a gene: 8. This CDR3 has 15 residues.